This section outlines one TCR beta chain sequence together with its context. Its target is unknown. This sample is drawn from a study of CD8 T cells in Susac syndrome. Sequencing targeted TCR beta in T cells from blood (CD8+ and CD4+). Treatment-naive patients with stable or active relapsing-remitting disease served as multiple sclerosis controls. Random-hexamer reverse transcription was applied to about 0.5 to 1 ug RNA. It was immunoSEQ multiplex PCR that amplified TCR beta CDR3 across 54 Vbeta and 13 Jbeta. TCRdb fed the immunoSEQ multiplex PCR reads into MiXCR, producing one record per CDR3 protein. The table shows around 77,000 distinct CDR3 sequences, with roughly 95% occurring only once. Study-wide points: The study conceded that its TCR sequencing and HLA analysis involved relatively few individuals.

The sample comprised CD4+ T cells from PBMCs. This clonotype was obtained from a human donor with multiple sclerosis.

CDR3 amino acids: CASSALGHKKADTQYF. CDR3 coding DNA: TGTGCCAGCAGCGCGCTGGGACATAAGAAGGCAGATACGCAGTATTTT. This chain links TRBV7-9 with TRBJ2-3; TRBD1 is a possible D gene (6 bases). The V and J ends lost 5 bases and 4 bases respectively, with 19 bases between them. CDR3 length: 16 residues. The germline CDR1 and CDR2 sequences are SEHNR and FQNEAQ (reference sequence).